These 13 T cell receptor beta chains originate from one sample sequenced in a study of shared clonotypes between healthy human individuals. This table comes from immunoSEQ multiplex PCR, and its TCRdb copy is limited to in-frame clones, with some not included. The sample carries some 2 million clones, less than 95% recorded once. CD45RO negativity and positive selection for CCR7 defined naive CD8 cells, a population that excluded terminally differentiated effector memory CD45RA+ cells. Sequencing input: naive CD8+ T cells sorted from blood. These receptors all come from a man younger than 35 in good health.

V gene TRBV6-5 combines with J gene TRBJ2-5, with D possibly TRBD1 on 6 matching bases. The CDR3 spans 16 residues. Germline V gene data show CDR1 as MNHEY and CDR2 as SVGAGI. Deletions cut 1 base from V and 1 base from J, with 13 bases between. CDR3 in DNA: TGTGCCAGCAGTTACTTGACGGGGACACTCCAAGAGACCCAGTACTTC. Its translation is CASSYLTGTLQETQYF.

This sequence joins TRBV19 and TRBJ1-6; D is perhaps TRBD1 (6 bases). The CDR3 extends over 17 amino acids. Germline V gene lookup returns CDR1 LNHDA and CDR2 SQIVND (reference sequence). Between the trimmed V and J ends, which lost 3 bases and 6 bases, there was a span of 18 bases. CDR3 sequence: CASSIMIAGQGNSPLHF. CDR3 coding DNA: TGTGCCAGTAGTATTATGATTGCGGGACAAGGTAATTCACCCCTCCACTTT.

The gene calls are TRBV30 and TRBJ2-1; 7 nucleotides match TRBD2. This CDR3 spans 13 amino acids. V gave up 2 bases and J gave up 6 bases; unmatched junction bases: 4. Germline loops: CDR1 GTSNPN, CDR2 SVGIG (reference sequence). CDR3 protein: CAWSSGGINEQFF. CDR3 DNA: TGTGCCTGGAGTTCGGGGGGAATCAATGAGCAGTTCTTC.

This chain links TRBV7-6 with TRBJ1-4, with D possibly matching TRBD1 (5 bases). This CDR3 has 15 amino acids. The V and J ends lost 0 bases and 8 bases respectively, with 13 bases between them. Looked up from germline, CDR1 is SGHVS and CDR2 is FNYEAQ. In DNA form, the CDR3 reads TGTGCCAGCAGCTTAGCGTGGGGGGAGGAAGAAAAACTGTTTTTT. This gives the protein CASSLAWGEEEKLFF.

The chain combines TRBV5-1 with TRBJ1-2, with a tentative D call TRBD1 (5 bases). CDR1 and CDR2 (germline): SGHRS, YFSETQ. This CDR3 is built from 14 residues. V was cut by 4 bases and J by 6 bases, with 16 bases left in between. In DNA form, the CDR3 reads TGCGCCAGCAGCGGCGGTCAGGGCCTCGATGGCTACACCTTC. Translating gives CASSGGQGLDGYTF.

The sample holds one count of this clone. The genes are TRBV7-6 and TRBJ2-3; D unresolved. The V end was cut by 7 bases, the J end by 5 bases, with 7 bases between. The germline gives CDR1 SGHVS, CDR2 FNYEAQ. The CDR3 has 11 residues. For the CDR3, the DNA is TGTGCCAGCACAATGGGAGATACGCAGTATTTT. This gives the protein CASTMGDTQYF.

The V gene is TRBV19, the J gene TRBJ2-1; D ambiguous. This CDR3 is built from 11 residues. Germline V CDR1 and CDR2: LNHDA, SQIVND (reference sequence). V was cut by 1 base and J by 8 bases, with 3 bases left in between. CDR3 nucleotides: TGTGCCAGTAGTATAGTAGATGAGCAGTTCTTC. Amino acids: CASSIVDEQFF.

This clone was counted once. The chain joins TRBV6-1 to TRBJ1-5; 8 bases align to TRBD1. The CDR3 has 14 residues. Germline CDR1 is MNHNS and CDR2 is SASEGT. V lost 8 bases, J lost 4 bases, and 7 bases stayed unmatched. This CDR3 is CASWRTGFNQPQHF. The CDR3 DNA reads as TGTGCCAGCTGGAGGACAGGGTTTAATCAGCCCCAGCATTTT.

The chain uses TRBV7-9 and TRBJ1-2; 10 positions match TRBD1. V was clipped by 5 bases and J by 4 bases; unmatched bases: 13. CDR1 and CDR2 from the germline V gene are SEHNR and FQNEAQ (reference sequence). The CDR3 extends over 17 amino acids. The chain's CDR3 is CASSPNFGTGDSYGYTF. CDR3 nucleotides: TGTGCCAGCAGCCCTAATTTTGGGACAGGGGACTCCTATGGCTACACCTTC.

The chain employs TRBV13 and TRBJ1-2; 7 bases match TRBD1. From germline, CDR1 is PRHDT and CDR2 FYEKMQ (reference sequence). The V gene end was trimmed by 3 bases and the J gene end by 4 bases; junction bases not matched to a gene: 14. This CDR3 comprises 17 residues. CDR3 protein: CASSFGQVGGYGYGYTF. The DNA for the CDR3 is TGTGCCAGCAGCTTCGGACAGGTGGGTGGCTATGGCTATGGCTACACCTTC. Variable domain in full (rest from reference TRBV13 and TRBJ1-2): AAGVIQSPRHLIKEKRETATLKCYPIPRHDTVYWYQQGPGQDPQFLISFYEKMQSDKGSIPDRFSAQQFSDYHSELNMSSLELGDSALYFCASSFGQVGGYGYGYTFGSGTRLTVV.

Notes on this clone: Within the sample, other DNA sequences also encode this same CDR3. The chain employs TRBV7-6 and TRBJ2-3, with D unclear. The V end was cut by 5 bases, the J end by 0 bases, with 3 bases between. Per germline, CDR1 SGHVS and CDR2 FNYEAQ. The CDR3 has 12 residues. CDR3 residues: CASSGSTDTQYF. As DNA, the CDR3 is TGTGCCAGCAGCGGAAGCACAGATACGCAGTATTTT.

The chain couples TRBV27 to TRBJ1-5, with D perhaps TRBD1 (6 bases). This CDR3 contains 15 residues. The V and J ends lost 5 bases and 4 bases respectively, with 15 bases between them. Germline V CDR1 and CDR2: MNHEY, SMNVEV (reference sequence). This CDR3 is CASSPVGQMNQPQHF. CDR3 nucleotides: TGTGCCAGCAGTCCAGTCGGACAGATGAATCAGCCCCAGCATTTT.

Concerning this clone itself: The junction and the germline gene differ at one end; a read error may be behind it. V is TRBV7-9 and J is TRBJ2-3, with 9 positions matching TRBD2. Germline V gives CDR1 SEHNR, CDR2 FQNEAQ (reference sequence). The CDR3 extends over 15 amino acids. CDR3 in DNA: TGTGCCAGCAGTTTAGCGGGAGAGGACACAGATACGCAGTATTTT. This gives the protein CASSLAGEDTDTQYF.